One T cell receptor beta chain is described in this entry. The antigen remains unidentified. Produced via immunoSEQ multiplex PCR; TCRdb's table is partial and in-frame only. The sample holds 53,000 or so clones, about 93% seen once. This entry belongs to a study of OX40 agonist ivuxolimab in advanced cancers. The study, taken as a whole, reports: There were, on average, more expanded clones in CD8+ T cells than in CD4+.

This CDR3 region has 15 residues. Germline V gene sequence: CDR1 SGDLS, CDR2 YYNGEE. V was pared by 0 bases and J by 2 bases, with 10 bases between. The clonotype originates from an adult with an advanced solid tumor such as melanoma, head and neck, liver or kidney cancer. This chain links TRBV9 with TRBJ2-3, with D maybe TRBD2 (5 bases). The specimen comprised CD4+ or CD8+ T cells sorted from blood, sampled in a trial of the OX40 agonist ivuxolimab. This CDR3 reads CASSVVSGPTDTQYF. The CDR3 nucleotides are TGTGCCAGCAGCGTAGTCAGCGGCCCCACAGATACGCAGTATTTT.